This TCR beta chain was recorded in a study of shared clonotypes between healthy human individuals. On the study more broadly: Serving as donors were two women and a few men, whose ages spanned 18 to 49.

Original processing notes: Sequence data from immunoSEQ were junction-only and lacked quality scores; consequently, filtering differed. Using immunoSEQ multiplex PCR, the repertoire was profiled, and TCRdb retains in-frame clones only, with some absent. V, J and clone size derive from that table, while D and trimming were established from the DNA sequence. In the table there are 2,500,000 or so clones, 93% of which are singletons. Splitting the CD4+ cells yielded a CD45RA+ naive subset and a CD45RA-negative memory subset. For this clone: Its antigen is still unknown.

The study, taken as a whole, reports: Among four donors, approximately 4.6% of naive CD4 clonotypes were found in common.

This CDR3 is 14 amino acids long. Germline V CDR1 and CDR2: SGHVS, FQNEAQ. The V gene lost 5 bases and the J gene lost 5 bases, with 13 bases spanning the gap. The source is a man aged 18-30 years in good health. Some clones in this sample may be carry-over from other donors' samples. Sequencing input: naive CD4+ T cells from PBMCs. Subset specified: CD45RA+ positively selected. J is TRBJ2-1 and V is TRBV7-8, with a tentative D call TRBD2 (5 bases). CDR3 DNA sequence: TGTGCCAGCAGCATACAGACGGGAAACAATGAGCAGTTCTTC. Translated: CASSIQTGNNEQFF.